The 24 T cell receptor beta chains listed next were all sequenced from one sample in a study of cytomegalovirus exposure and HLA in healthy donors (TCRdb year 2017). The method was the immunoSEQ multiplex PCR assay. For the multiplex PCR, a mixture combining 60 forward primers for TCR Vbeta segments and 13 reverse primers for TCR Jbeta segments was used. As stored in TCRdb, this immuneACCESS dataset retains in-frame rearrangements with V and J assigned. A fraction of the clones does not appear; measured against another copy, unresolved V genes explain less than half of the discrepancy, and the remainder lacks a known reason. The sample includes tens of thousands of clones, with 76% observed a single time. Around 3% of the sample goes to the ten largest clones. The sequenced material came from PBMCs. These receptors were collected from a man aged 18 to 29 in good health and CMV-seronegative.

This chain links TRBV5-1 with TRBJ1-3; possible D gene TRBD1, 6 bases. Germline V gives CDR1 SGHRS, CDR2 YFSETQ. This CDR3 has 17 amino acids. V gave up 4 bases and J gave up 0 bases, with 17 bases separating them. CDR3: CASSPDGGHSSGNTIYF. As DNA, the CDR3 is TGCGCCAGCAGCCCTGACGGGGGGCACAGCTCTGGAAACACCATATATTTT.

The rearrangement joins TRBV7-9 to TRBJ2-1, with 12 bases that match TRBD2. The V gene's germline CDR1 is SEHNR and CDR2 FQNEAQ (reference sequence). The CDR3 extends over 15 amino acids. J gave up 1 base and V 10 bases, and 5 bases lay outside the gene matches. CDR3 DNA sequence: TGTGCCACCCTAGCGGGGGGGCCGTCCTACAATGAGCAGTTCTTC. Translating it yields CATLAGGPSYNEQFF. The whole variable domain, filled in from reference TRBV7-9 and TRBJ2-1, reads DTGVSQNPRHKITKRGQNVTFRCDPISEHNRLYWYRQTLGQGPEFLTYFQNEAQLEKSRLLSDRFSAERPKGSFSTLEIQRTEQGDSAMYLCATLAGGPSYNEQFFGPGTRLTVL.

The gene calls are TRBV5-6 and TRBJ2-5; 10 nucleotides align to TRBD2. The germline CDR1 and CDR2 sequences are SGHDT and YYEEEE. With 5 bases clipped from V and 6 bases from J, the junction kept 7 bases outside the gene matches. The CDR3 consists of 14 residues. The CDR3 DNA is TGTGCCAGCAGGATCAGCGGGGGGGGAAAGACCCAGTACTTC. Its translation: CASRISGGGKTQYF.

The V and J genes are TRBV15 and TRBJ2-6; 7 bases align to TRBD2. The V gene end was trimmed by 0 bases and the J gene end by 0 bases; junction bases not matched to a gene: 5. CDR3 length equals 18 residues. CDR1 is LNHNV and CDR2 is YYDKDF in the germline V gene (reference sequence). The chain's CDR3 is CATSRDGGGNSGANVLTF. The CDR3 nucleotides read TGTGCCACCAGCAGAGATGGGGGAGGGAACTCTGGGGCCAACGTCCTGACTTTC.

V usage is TRBV28 and J usage is TRBJ2-2; tentatively, D is TRBD2 (5 bases). Germline V gene sequence: CDR1 MDHEN, CDR2 SYDVKM. The CDR3 is 15 residues long. V lost 8 bases and J lost 6, with 19 bases in between. The CDR3 nucleotides are TGTGCCAGCCTTCCATTACTAGATTCGCCCGGGGAGCTGTTTTTT. Translating it yields CASLPLLDSPGELFF.

The rearrangement joins TRBV9 to TRBJ2-1, with 9 bases matching TRBD2. The ends lost 0 bases at V and 5 bases at J; junction bases unmatched: 9. Germline V gene sequence: CDR1 SGDLS, CDR2 YYNGEE. The CDR3 loop spans 17 amino acids. Here the CDR3 DNA reads TGTGCCAGCAGCGTAGACTGGCGGGGGGGCCTTAACAATGAGCAGTTCTTC. Its protein product is CASSVDWRGGLNNEQFF.

The chain uses TRBV2 and TRBJ2-7; TRBD1 agrees at 9 bases. Trimming took 6 bases from V and 3 from J; bases not matched to a gene: 9. Germline-derived CDR1 and CDR2 are SNHLY and FYNNEI. This CDR3 contains 15 residues. The CDR3 DNA sequence: TGTGCCAGCAGAGACAGGGGGTACGTAAACTACGAGCAGTACGTC. Translated: CASRDRGYVNYEQYV.

The gene calls are TRBV19 and TRBJ1-1, with 8 bases fitting TRBD1. Germline V CDR1 and CDR2: LNHDA, SQIVND (reference sequence). The CDR3 spans 20 residues. V lost 3 bases, J lost 4 bases, and 22 bases stayed unmatched. The CDR3 nucleotides read TGTGCCAGTAGTATCCTAGAACAGGGGGTCAACCCATTCTGGGGCACTGAAGCTTTCTTT. It yields the protein CASSILEQGVNPFWGTEAFF.

V usage is TRBV2 and J usage is TRBJ2-7; TRBD2 might be the D (6 bases). Germline CDR1 is SNHLY and CDR2 is FYNNEI. V lost 4 bases and J 3 bases, leaving 13 bases between the germline ends. This CDR3 contains 14 residues. The CDR3 protein is CASSVGGVYYEQYV. DNA for the CDR3: TGTGCCAGCAGTGTTGGAGGGGTTTACTACGAGCAGTACGTC.

The chain couples TRBV27 to TRBJ2-1, with 7 bases matching TRBD1. With V trimmed by 2 bases and J by 6 bases, 4 bases remained unmatched. This CDR3 is built from 14 residues. The germline V gene has CDR1 MNHEY and CDR2 SMNVEV (reference sequence). The CDR3 region is CASSLGTAINEQFF. The CDR3 DNA follows: TGTGCCAGCAGTTTAGGGACAGCCATCAATGAGCAGTTCTTC.

The chain links TRBV27 to TRBJ2-2; 9 bases are a match to TRBD2. Germline V gene lookup returns CDR1 MNHEY and CDR2 SMNVEV (reference sequence). V gave up 4 bases and J gave up 0 bases; unmatched junction bases: 9. The CDR3 sequence is 18 residues long. In DNA form, the CDR3 reads TGTGCCAGCAGTTACGGCCTAGCGGGGATCGCGAACACCGGGGAGCTGTTTTTT. This codes for CASSYGLAGIANTGELFF.

Only one count was recorded for this clone. The chain uses TRBV11-2 and TRBJ2-1; maybe TRBD2 (6 bases). Germline-derived CDR1 and CDR2 are SGHAT and FQNNGV. Trimming shortened V by 2 bases and J by 8 bases, and 13 bases separated the two germline ends. This CDR3 is 14 amino acids long. The CDR3 region is CASSLWDGGHEQFF. The CDR3 DNA sequence: TGTGCCAGCAGCTTATGGGACGGGGGTCATGAGCAGTTCTTC.

V usage is TRBV9 and J usage is TRBJ2-5; 9 bases match TRBD1. From germline, CDR1 is SGDLS and CDR2 YYNGEE. The CDR3 is 15 amino acids. Unmatched junction bases numbered 7, after V lost 3 bases and J lost 4 bases. CDR3: CASSAGTGRSETQYF. The CDR3, as DNA: TGTGCCAGCAGCGCTGGGACAGGGAGGTCAGAGACCCAGTACTTC. The full variable domain, its missing parts supplied by reference TRBV9 and TRBJ2-5, is DSGVTQTPKHLITATGQRVTLRCSPRSGDLSVYWYQQSLDQGLQFLIQYYNGEERAKGNILERFSAQQFPDLHSELNLSSLELGDSALYFCASSAGTGRSETQYFGPGTRLLVL.

The J gene is TRBJ1-5, the V gene TRBV5-1; perhaps TRBD1 as D (5 bases). The CDR3 runs to 15 residues. Looked up from germline, CDR1 is SGHRS and CDR2 is YFSETQ. V shed 4 bases and J shed 9 bases, with 20 bases lying between them. The CDR3 DNA reads as TGCGCCAGCAGCAGGGGAGGACGCCCTGTTTGGCCCCAGCATTTT. This codes for CASSRGGRPVWPQHF. The whole variable domain, filled in from reference TRBV5-1 and TRBJ1-5, reads KAGVTQTPRYLIKTRGQQVTLSCSPISGHRSVSWYQQTPGQGLQFLFEYFSETQRNKGNFPGRFSGRQFSNSRSEMNVSTLELGDSALYLCASSRGGRPVWPQHFGDGTRLSIL.

The chain couples TRBV25-1 to TRBJ2-2, with TRBD2 identical over 7 bases. This CDR3 is 15 amino acids long. Germline loops: CDR1 MGHDK, CDR2 SYGVNS. V was pared by 3 bases and J by 5 bases, with 6 bases of the junction left unmatched. Here the CDR3 reads CASSEIGGWTGELFF. In DNA, the CDR3 is TGTGCCAGCAGTGAGATCGGGGGGTGGACCGGGGAGCTGTTTTTT.

This chain uses TRBV7-3 with TRBJ2-3; 9 nucleotides line up with TRBD2. This CDR3 region has 16 residues. J lost 4 bases, V lost 2 bases, and 7 bases had no gene match. Germline CDR1 SGHTA, CDR2 FQGTGA. This CDR3 is CASSLFGGGAADTQYF. In nucleotides, the CDR3 is TGTGCCAGCAGCTTATTCGGCGGGGGGGCGGCAGATACGCAGTATTTT.

This chain joins TRBV7-8 and TRBJ2-3, with 7 positions matching TRBD1. Germline CDR1 reads SGHVS; CDR2 reads FQNEAQ. CDR3 size: 13 residues. V was clipped by 5 bases and J by 9 bases; unmatched bases: 8. The CDR3 spells CASSPLQGKTQYF. The CDR3 region has the DNA TGTGCCAGCAGCCCGCTACAGGGGAAAACGCAGTATTTT.

The J gene is TRBJ2-5, the V gene TRBV7-8; the match to TRBD2 covers 12 bases. Germline V gene lookup returns CDR1 SGHVS and CDR2 FQNEAQ. The V and J ends lost 3 bases and 4 bases, in that order; junction bases with no gene match: 6. This CDR3 contains 16 residues. CDR3 residues: CASSLELAGGRETQYF. The CDR3 DNA follows: TGTGCCAGCAGCTTGGAACTAGCGGGGGGAAGAGAGACCCAGTACTTC.

This clone was counted a single time. This chain connects TRBV6-5 to TRBJ2-5, with TRBD1 as a possible D gene (5 bases). The CDR3 consists of 14 residues. Trimming took 6 bases from V and 5 from J, leaving 16 bases between them. Germline assignment: CDR1 MNHEY and CDR2 SVGAGI. CDR3 sequence (DNA): TGTGCCAGCAGAACCCGCAGGGTCGGGGAGACCCAGTACTTC. This codes for CASRTRRVGETQYF.

This chain connects TRBV11-2 to TRBJ1-1, with unresolved D. The V end was cut by 2 bases, the J end by 6 bases, with 7 bases between. Germline CDR1 SGHAT, CDR2 FQNNGV. The CDR3 spans 12 residues. The CDR3 nucleotides read TGTGCCAGCAGCTTATCCGGGGCTGAAGCTTTCTTT. Protein product: CASSLSGAEAFF.

This clone showed up just a few times. This chain uses TRBV19 with TRBJ1-1, with D hard to call. Germline V gives CDR1 LNHDA, CDR2 SQIVND (reference sequence). CDR3 length: 14 amino acids. V lost 6 bases, J lost 0 bases, and 11 bases lay in between. The CDR3 DNA reads TGTGCCAGTAGGCTTAATACAGTGAACACTGAAGCTTTCTTT. Translated: CASRLNTVNTEAFF.

V usage is TRBV4-2 and J usage is TRBJ2-7; 8 nucleotides align to TRBD1. CDR3 length equals 16 residues. The V gene end was trimmed by 3 bases and the J gene end by 4 bases; junction bases not matched to a gene: 11. Per the germline V gene, CDR1 is LGHNA and CDR2 is YNFKEQ. For the CDR3, the DNA is TGTGCCAGCAGCCACATTGGACAGGGTACGGGTTACGAGCAGTACGTC. This translates into CASSHIGQGTGYEQYV.

The rearrangement links TRBV7-8 to TRBJ2-7; D not certain. Germline CDR1 reads SGHVS; CDR2 reads FQNEAQ. This CDR3 has 13 residues. The V end was cut by 5 bases, the J end by 3 bases, with 11 bases between. The CDR3 spells CASSRTQYYEQYV. The CDR3, as DNA: TGTGCCAGCAGCCGCACTCAATACTACGAGCAGTACGTC.

This chain uses TRBV27 with TRBJ1-3; TRBD1 might be the D (5 bases). Germline lookup yields CDR1 MNHEY and CDR2 SMNVEV (reference sequence). Trimming took off 8 bases at V and 6 bases at J, with 17 bases between the two ends. The CDR3 runs 14 residues. The CDR3 sequence: CASGSGGGVNTIYF. The CDR3 DNA is TGTGCCAGCGGTTCGGGGGGAGGCGTAAACACCATATATTTT.